Presented here are 14 T cell receptor beta chains from one specimen sequenced in a study of cytomegalovirus exposure and HLA in healthy donors. Researchers ran the PCR with 60 Vbeta and 13 Jbeta primers. TCRdb's table, derived via immunoSEQ multiplex PCR, lists solely in-frame clones and lacks some. The sample yields 200,000 to 300,000 clones, over 75% seen once. What was sequenced was PBMCs. The receptors shown here come from a boy aged 5-17 years in good health and CMV-seronegative.

The rearrangement links TRBV4-2 to TRBJ2-5; no firm D call. The CDR3 has 14 amino acids. The germline V gene has CDR1 LGHNA and CDR2 YNFKEQ. V gave up 2 bases and J gave up 0 bases, with 7 bases separating them. CDR3 DNA: TGTGCCAGCAGCCAATCCGTGTACCAAGAGACCCAGTACTTC. It codes for CASSQSVYQETQYF.

V is TRBV25-1 and J is TRBJ2-3; possibly TRBD2 for D (6 bases). The germline CDR1 and CDR2 sequences are MGHDK and SYGVNS. Trimming pared 1 base from V and 2 bases from J, leaving 13 bases between. The CDR3 covers 16 residues. In nucleotides, the CDR3 is TGTGCCAGCAGTGAATTAACTAGCAAGATCACAGATACGCAGTATTTT. This codes for CASSELTSKITDTQYF.

Here the CDR3 DNA reads TGTGCCTGGAGGAAACCCTCGGGGGGTGGCTACACCTTC. Protein: CAWRKPSGGGYTF. This chain uses TRBV30 with TRBJ1-2; D perhaps matches TRBD1 (5 bases). V shed 3 bases and J shed 7 bases, with 15 bases lying between them. There are 13 residues in the CDR3. CDR1 is GTSNPN and CDR2 is SVGIG in the germline V gene (reference sequence).

The chain couples TRBV6-1 to TRBJ2-4, with D possibly being TRBD2 (7 bases). The germline V gene encodes CDR1 MNHNS and CDR2 SASEGT. The germline V and J ends were trimmed by 0 bases and 9 bases, with 9 bases remaining between them. This CDR3 spans 13 amino acids. The CDR3: CASSEAGGPIQYF. The CDR3 DNA follows: TGTGCCAGCAGTGAAGCGGGGGGGCCCATTCAGTACTTC.

J is TRBJ2-1 and V is TRBV4-1, with TRBD2 matching over 12 bases. This CDR3 comprises 17 residues. Germline assignment: CDR1 MGHRA and CDR2 YSYEKL. Trimming removed 6 bases from V and 4 bases from J; junction bases left unmatched: 10. The CDR3 nucleotides are TGCGCCAGCAGTCATTCTAGCGGGAGGGCCAATTACAATGAGCAGTTCTTC. This gives the protein CASSHSSGRANYNEQFF.

The chain uses TRBV4-1 and TRBJ2-1, with a weak D call TRBD2 (5 bases). Germline loops: CDR1 MGHRA, CDR2 YSYEKL. V was trimmed by 3 bases and J by 0 bases, leaving 15 bases between them. This CDR3 spans 17 amino acids. Written as DNA, the CDR3 is TGCGCCAGCAGCCACCCCCACGCGGCGGGCTCCTACAATGAGCAGTTCTTC. It specifies CASSHPHAAGSYNEQFF.

The rearrangement uses TRBV5-1 and TRBJ2-7; D remains ambiguous. The CDR3 is 14 amino acids. With 0 bases removed from V and 3 bases from J, the gap between germline ends came to 10 bases. Germline CDR1 is SGHRS and CDR2 is YFSETQ. CDR3 DNA sequence: TGCGCCAGCAGCTTGGATCCCAGATACTACGAGCAGTACTTC. Amino acids: CASSLDPRYYEQYF.

This clone was counted only a few times. The chain has TRBV5-1 and TRBJ1-1; no reliable D call. With 4 bases removed from V and 9 bases from J, the gap between germline ends came to 13 bases. The CDR3 is 12 amino acids. Per germline, CDR1 SGHRS and CDR2 YFSETQ. This CDR3 reads CASSRPEGQAFF. As DNA, the CDR3 is TGCGCCAGCAGCCGGCCGGAGGGTCAAGCTTTCTTT.

The V gene is TRBV4-1, the J gene TRBJ2-1; 8 bases are a match to TRBD2. The V and J ends lost 4 bases and 0 bases, in that order; junction bases with no gene match: 11. Per the germline V gene, CDR1 is MGHRA and CDR2 is YSYEKL. The length of the CDR3 is 18 residues. CDR3 coding DNA: TGCGCCAGCAGCCGCCAAACGGGGGGGCCGAGCTCCTACAATGAGCAGTTCTTC. Encoded protein: CASSRQTGGPSSYNEQFF.

This chain uses TRBV7-2 with TRBJ2-7, with 12 bases that match TRBD2. The CDR3 runs 18 residues. The germline gives CDR1 SGHTA, CDR2 FQGNSA. Unmatched junction bases numbered 9, after V lost 1 base and J lost 2 bases. CDR3 amino acids: CASSLGASSGRAAYEQYF. CDR3 bases: TGTGCCAGCAGCTTAGGTGCATCTAGCGGGAGGGCCGCCTACGAGCAGTACTTC.

There are a few counts of this clone. This sequence joins TRBV6-1 and TRBJ2-5, with TRBD1 matching 9 bases. V trimming: 2 bases; J trimming: 4 bases; junction bases outside the gene matches: 8. Germline CDR1 reads MNHNS; CDR2 reads SASEGT. This CDR3 contains 16 residues. The CDR3 sequence: CASSEPPGQGGETQYF. The CDR3 DNA is TGTGCCAGCAGTGAACCGCCGGGACAGGGAGGAGAGACCCAGTACTTC.

V usage is TRBV25-1 and J usage is TRBJ1-1, with D perhaps matching TRBD1 (6 bases). Trimming cost V 1 base and J 8 bases, with 14 bases left between them. The CDR3 is 14 amino acids. Germline V gene data show CDR1 as MGHDK and CDR2 as SYGVNS. CDR3 nucleotides: TGTGCCAGCAGTGAATTTTATGGGGGCCGGGAAGCTTTCTTT. Its protein is CASSEFYGGREAFF.

This chain uses TRBV6-5 with TRBJ2-3; D may be TRBD2 (5 bases). The CDR3 loop spans 15 amino acids. CDR1 is MNHEY, CDR2 SVGAGI, per germline. The V gene lost 0 bases and the J gene lost 8 bases, with 15 bases spanning the gap. The CDR3 DNA reads as TGTGCCAGCAGTTACTCGAGGGTCGTTACGGTTACGCAGTATTTT. This encodes CASSYSRVVTVTQYF.

DNA of the CDR3: TGTGCCAGCTCACCACCGGCAGGGCATGAGCAGTTCTTC. Encoded protein: CASSPPAGHEQFF. This sequence joins TRBV18 and TRBJ2-1; a possible D gene is TRBD1 (5 bases). Trimming shortened V by 0 bases and J by 8 bases, and 8 bases separated the two germline ends. The CDR3 extends over 13 amino acids. Germline loops: CDR1 KGHSH, CDR2 LQKENI.